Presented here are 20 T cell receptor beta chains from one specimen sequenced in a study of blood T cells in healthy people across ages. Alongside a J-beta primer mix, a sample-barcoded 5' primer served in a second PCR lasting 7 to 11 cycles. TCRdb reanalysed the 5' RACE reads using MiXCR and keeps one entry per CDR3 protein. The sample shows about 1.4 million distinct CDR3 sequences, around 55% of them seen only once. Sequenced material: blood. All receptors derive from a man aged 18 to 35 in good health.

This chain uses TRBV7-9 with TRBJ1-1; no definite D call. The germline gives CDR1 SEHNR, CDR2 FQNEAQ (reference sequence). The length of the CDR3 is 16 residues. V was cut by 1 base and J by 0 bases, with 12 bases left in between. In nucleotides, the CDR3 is TGTGCCAGCAGCTTAGGGGCAGCGCCTATGAACACTGAAGCTTTCTTT. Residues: CASSLGAAPMNTEAFF.

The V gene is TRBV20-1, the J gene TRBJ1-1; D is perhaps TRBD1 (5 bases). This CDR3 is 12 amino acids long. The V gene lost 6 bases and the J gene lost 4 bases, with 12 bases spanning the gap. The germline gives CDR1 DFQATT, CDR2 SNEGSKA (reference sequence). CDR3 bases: TGCAGTGCGTGGACCGGGGGCACTGAAGCTTTCTTT. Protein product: CSAWTGGTEAFF.

The CDR3 here is CATSGSAETMGYTF. CDR3 sequence (DNA): TGTGCCACCAGCGGCTCGGCCGAAACTATGGGCTACACCTTC. V usage is TRBV24-1 and J usage is TRBJ1-2; no firm D call. With 7 bases removed from V and 8 bases from J, the gap between germline ends came to 19 bases. CDR1 and CDR2 from the germline V gene are KGHDR and SFDVKD. This CDR3 contains 14 residues.

CDR3 nucleotides: TGTGCCAGCAGTTTGGTTCGGGTAGCGACGTCCTACAATGAGCAGTTCTTC. Encoded protein: CASSLVRVATSYNEQFF. The chain links TRBV6-5 to TRBJ2-1; D perhaps matches TRBD2 (5 bases). CDR1 MNHEY and CDR2 SVGAGI come from the germline V gene. With 4 bases removed from V and 1 base from J, the gap between germline ends came to 17 bases. This CDR3 is built from 17 residues.

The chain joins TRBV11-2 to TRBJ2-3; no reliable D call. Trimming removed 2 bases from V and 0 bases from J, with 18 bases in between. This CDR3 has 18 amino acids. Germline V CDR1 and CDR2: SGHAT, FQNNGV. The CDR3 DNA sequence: TGTGCCAGCAGCTTACGCGTCGACTCAGCAGAAAGCACAGATACGCAGTATTTT. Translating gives CASSLRVDSAESTDTQYF.

The CDR3, as DNA: TGTGCCAGCAGGGGGACCACAGGGGCCAAAAACATTCAGTACTTC. It is translated as CASRGTTGAKNIQYF. The chain couples TRBV2 to TRBJ2-4, with D perhaps TRBD1 (6 bases). The CDR3 length is 15 residues. V was pared by 6 bases and J by 1 base, with 13 bases between. CDR1 is SNHLY and CDR2 is FYNNEI in the germline V gene. Complete variable domain (other parts from reference TRBV2 and TRBJ2-4): EPEVTQTPSHQVTQMGQEVILRCVPISNHLYFYWYRQILGQKVEFLVSFYNNEISEKSEIFDDQFSVERPDGSNFTLKIRSTKLEDSAMYFCASRGTTGAKNIQYFGAGTRLSVL.

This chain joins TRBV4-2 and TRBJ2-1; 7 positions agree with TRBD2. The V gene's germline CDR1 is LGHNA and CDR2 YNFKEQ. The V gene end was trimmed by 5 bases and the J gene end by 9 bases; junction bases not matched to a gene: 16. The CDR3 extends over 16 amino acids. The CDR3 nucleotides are TGTGCCAGCAGCTACGAGGCTAGCGGATTTGTGGGTGAGCAGTTCTTC. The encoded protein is CASSYEASGFVGEQFF.

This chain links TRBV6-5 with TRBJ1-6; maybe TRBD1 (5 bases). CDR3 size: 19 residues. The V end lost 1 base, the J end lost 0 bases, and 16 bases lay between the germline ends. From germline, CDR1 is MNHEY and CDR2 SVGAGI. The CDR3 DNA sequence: TGTGCCAGCAGTTACTTCCCCCCCAAGGGGAGCTCCTATAATTCACCCCTCCACTTT. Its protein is CASSYFPPKGSSYNSPLHF.

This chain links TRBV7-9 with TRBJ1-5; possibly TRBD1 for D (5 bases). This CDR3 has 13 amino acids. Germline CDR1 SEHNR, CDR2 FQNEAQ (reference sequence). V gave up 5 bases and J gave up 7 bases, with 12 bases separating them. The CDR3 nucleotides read TGTGCCAGCAGCGTATCAGGGTTACAGCCCCAGCATTTT. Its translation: CASSVSGLQPQHF. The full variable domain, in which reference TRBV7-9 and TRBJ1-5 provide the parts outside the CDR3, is DTGVSQNPRHKITKRGQNVTFRCDPISEHNRLYWYRQTLGQGPEFLTYFQNEAQLEKSRLLSDRFSAERPKGSFSTLEIQRTEQGDSAMYLCASSVSGLQPQHFGDGTRLSIL.

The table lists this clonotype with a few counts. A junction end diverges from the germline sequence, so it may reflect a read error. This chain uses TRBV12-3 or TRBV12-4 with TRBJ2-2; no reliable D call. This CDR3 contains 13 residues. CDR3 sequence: CASSRIDTGELFF. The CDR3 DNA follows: TGTGCCAGCAGCCGAATAGACACCGGTGAGCTGTTTTTT.

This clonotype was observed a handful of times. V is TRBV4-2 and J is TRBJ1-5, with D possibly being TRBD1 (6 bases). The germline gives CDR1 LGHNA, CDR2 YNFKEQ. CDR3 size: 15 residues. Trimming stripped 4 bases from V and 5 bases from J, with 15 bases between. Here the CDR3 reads CASSPRAQGDQPQHF. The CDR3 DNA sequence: TGTGCCAGCAGCCCCAGGGCACAGGGAGATCAGCCCCAGCATTTT.

This CDR3 is CASTRTVTYEQYF. CDR3 in DNA: TGTGCCAGCACAAGGACAGTGACCTACGAGCAGTACTTC. The rearrangement links TRBV6-2 or TRBV6-3 to TRBJ2-4, with D maybe TRBD1 (6 bases). The J call is in doubt because the DNA end fits TRBJ2-7 better. Germline V CDR1 and CDR2: MNHEY, SVGEGT. This CDR3 contains 13 residues.

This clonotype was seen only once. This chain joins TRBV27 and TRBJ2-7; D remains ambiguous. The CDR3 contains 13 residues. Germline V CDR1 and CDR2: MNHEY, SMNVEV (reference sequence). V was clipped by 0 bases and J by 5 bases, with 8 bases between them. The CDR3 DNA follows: TGTGCCAGCAGTTTATCAGGCAGGAACGAGCAGTACTTC. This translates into CASSLSGRNEQYF.

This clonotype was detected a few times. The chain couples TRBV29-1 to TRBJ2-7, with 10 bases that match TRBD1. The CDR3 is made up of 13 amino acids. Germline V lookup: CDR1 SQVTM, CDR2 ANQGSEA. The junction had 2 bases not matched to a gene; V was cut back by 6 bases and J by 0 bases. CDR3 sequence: CSVGQGSSYEQYF. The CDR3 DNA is TGCAGCGTGGGACAGGGGTCCTCCTACGAGCAGTACTTC.

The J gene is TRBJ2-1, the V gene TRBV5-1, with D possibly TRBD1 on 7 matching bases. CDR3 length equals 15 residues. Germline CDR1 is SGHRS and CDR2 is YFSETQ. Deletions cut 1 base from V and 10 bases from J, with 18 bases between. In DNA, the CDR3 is TGCGCCAGCAGCTTGACTCTAGCGAAGGGGGCCGAGCAGTTCTTC. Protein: CASSLTLAKGAEQFF.

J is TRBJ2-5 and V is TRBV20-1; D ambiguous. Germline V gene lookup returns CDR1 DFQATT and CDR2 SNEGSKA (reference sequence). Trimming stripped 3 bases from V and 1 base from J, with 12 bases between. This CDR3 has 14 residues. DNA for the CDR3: TGCAGTGCTAGGAGAACGGCCAGCCAAGAGACCCAGTACTTC. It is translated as CSARRTASQETQYF.

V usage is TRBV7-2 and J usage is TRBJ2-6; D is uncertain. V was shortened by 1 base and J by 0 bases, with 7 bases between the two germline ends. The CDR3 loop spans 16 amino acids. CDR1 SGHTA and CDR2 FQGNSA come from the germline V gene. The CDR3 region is CASSLGYHSGANVLTF. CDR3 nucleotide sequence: TGTGCCAGCAGCTTAGGGTACCACTCTGGGGCCAACGTCCTGACTTTC.

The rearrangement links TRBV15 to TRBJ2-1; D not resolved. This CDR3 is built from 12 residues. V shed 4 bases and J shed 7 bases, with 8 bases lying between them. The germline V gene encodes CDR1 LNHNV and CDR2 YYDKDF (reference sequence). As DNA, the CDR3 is TGTGCCACCAGCAAATCCGGGAATGAGCAGTTCTTC. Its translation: CATSKSGNEQFF.

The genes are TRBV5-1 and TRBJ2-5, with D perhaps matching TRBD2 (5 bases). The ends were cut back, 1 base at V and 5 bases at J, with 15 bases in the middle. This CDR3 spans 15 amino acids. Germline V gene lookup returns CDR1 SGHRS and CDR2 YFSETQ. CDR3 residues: CASSLLGSRAETQYF. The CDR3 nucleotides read TGCGCCAGCAGCTTGCTGGGGAGCCGGGCGGAGACCCAGTACTTC.

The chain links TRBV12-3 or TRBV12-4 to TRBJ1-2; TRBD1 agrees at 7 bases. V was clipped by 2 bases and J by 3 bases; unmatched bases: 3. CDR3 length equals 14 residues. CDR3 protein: CASSLTDRDYGYTF. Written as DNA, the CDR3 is TGTGCCAGCAGTTTAACAGACAGGGACTATGGCTACACCTTC.